This T cell receptor (beta chain) was found in a study of blood T cell repertoires in COVID-19 (dated by TCRdb to the early 2020s). Notes on the research overall: The collaborator samples originated in the United States, Italy and Spain and spanned the acute and convalescent phases of COVID-19. The prospective study material was composed of cDNA or gDNA derived from T cells, B-cell-depleted T cells, or PBMCs. Subjects who had been exposed to COVID-19, were actively infected with it, or had recovered from it provided the deeply sampled blood TCRbeta repertoires that made up the dataset. The repertoires were released in a freely available public database meant as a resource for research on the immune response to SARS-CoV-2. The samples were drawn from two sources: the first 160 participants of the ongoing ImmuneRACE study, and approximately 1,300 subjects contributed by 6 global collaborators. Sample metadata almost always included a de-identified subject ID, COVID-19 status, age in years and sex. Where available, HLA class I and class II types were obtained from metadata supplied by the sample provider rather than from assay-based typing.

Worth noting for this clone: The antigen it recognizes is unknown. No much larger clone exists at a distance of one base, and base qualities are not known.

TCRbeta CDR3 regions were amplified from genomic DNA using the immunoSEQ Assay, a bias-controlled multiplex PCR. The authors' analysis ran thus. Nucleated cell counts per sample were estimated from amplification of reference gene primers within the assay. To quantify the absolute abundance of each unique TCRbeta CDR3 rearrangement, sequence reads were collapsed and filtered. For each sample, productive Simpson clonality was calculated as the square root of Simpson's diversity index across productive rearrangements. In its TCRdb copy, this immuneACCESS table keeps in-frame sequences only and misses some clones. Where compared with another copy, unresolved V genes explain less than half of these, and the others have no known cause. The V and J calls and clone size were taken over from that table, and D and trimming were inferred from the DNA. This sample gives tens of thousands of clones in total; 65% to 90% of them show up just once. Clones ranked in the top ten supply 48% of the sample.

Trimming leaves V shorter by 4 bases and J shorter by 6 bases, with the junction holding 2 bases beyond the gene matches. For CDR1 and CDR2, the germline V gene (reference sequence) lists SEHNR and FQNEAQ. The CDR3, cysteine through phenylalanine, is 13 amino acids long. Of all the DNA, just the CDR3 is kept, 39 bases in frame from base 1. General conclusions and limits of the study: How much clinical and demographic metadata was included differed by source and by participant, and the metadata was provided uncurated.

Collaborating institutions collected whole blood in K2EDTA tubes following their own protocols. For TCRbeta analysis, collaborators shipped samples in one of three forms: frozen whole blood, isolated PBMCs, or DNA extracted from either of those sample types. The TCR was taken from a man in his 70s with acute or convalescent COVID-19. Recombination joined TRBV7-9 with TRBJ2-1; 8 nucleotides in the junction match TRBD2. The specimen sequenced was peripheral blood. The CDR3 protein sequence reads: CASSSAGANEQFF. In nucleotide form, the sequence is TGTGCCAGCAGCTCAGCGGGGGCCAATGAGCAGTTCTTC.